The 17 T cell receptor beta chains below were found in one sample sequenced in a study of T cells in Graves' hyperthyroidism and ophthalmopathy. Researchers amplified the TCR beta CDR3 regions from RNA transcripts. Researchers ran a first-round RT-PCR on the TCR CDR3 using the HTBI primer set. TCRdb used MiXCR to reprocess the multiplex PCR reads, holding one entry per CDR3 protein. The table shows hundreds of thousands of distinct CDR3 sequences, with less than 15% occurring only once. Sequenced: blood. The receptor set was obtained from a woman aged 18-29 years with Graves' hyperthyroidism.

This clonotype was recorded many times. The rearrangement links TRBV30 to TRBJ1-6; tentatively, D is TRBD1 (6 bases). Germline lookup yields CDR1 GTSNPN and CDR2 SVGIG (reference sequence). This CDR3 comprises 13 residues. V lost 2 bases, J lost 11 bases, and 13 bases lay in between. The CDR3 coding sequence is TGTGCCTGGAGTCGACAGGTGGGAGCACCCCTCCACTTT. Residues: CAWSRQVGAPLHF.

V usage is TRBV4-1 and J usage is TRBJ1-5; TRBD1 might be the D (6 bases). Germline lookup yields CDR1 MGHRA and CDR2 YSYEKL. The CDR3 totals 15 residues. V dropped 4 bases and J dropped 2 bases, with 12 bases sitting between them. Written as DNA, the CDR3 is TGCGCCAGCAGCCGTTCCGGGGGCCGCAATCAGCCCCAGCATTTT. The encoded protein is CASSRSGGRNQPQHF.

The CDR3 bases are TGTGCCAGCCGGACAGGGCCAGACGATACGCAGTATTTT. It is translated as CASRTGPDDTQYF. V is TRBV19 and J is TRBJ2-3; TRBD1 agrees at 8 bases. Trimming cost V 9 bases and J 6 bases; bases outside gene matches: 8. CDR1 is LNHDA, CDR2 SQIVND, per germline (reference sequence). This CDR3 has 13 residues.

This clonotype was found a few times. The chain is built from TRBV19 and TRBJ1-5; 7 bases line up with TRBD1. This CDR3 is built from 15 residues. Germline V gene sequence: CDR1 LNHDA, CDR2 SQIVND (reference sequence). Unmatched junction bases numbered 7, after V lost 6 bases and J lost 2 bases. CDR3 protein: CASRPDRRGNQPQHF. The CDR3 nucleotides are TGTGCCAGTAGACCGGACAGGAGGGGCAATCAGCCCCAGCATTTT.

At least ten counts were recorded for this clonotype. This chain joins TRBV6-1 and TRBJ2-1; the D gene is possibly TRBD1 (6 bases). The length of the CDR3 is 15 residues. Per the germline V gene, CDR1 is MNHNS and CDR2 is SASEGT. Trimming left V 5 bases short and J 2 bases short, with 13 bases between. CDR3 DNA: TGTGCCAGCAGTTACGCCACAGGGACCTACAATGAGCAGTTCTTC. Encoded protein: CASSYATGTYNEQFF.

Only a few counts were recorded for this clonotype. The V and J genes are TRBV29-1 and TRBJ1-2; 7 bases match TRBD1. The CDR3 is 14 residues long. Losses at the gene ends were 5 bases for V and 3 bases for J; bases not matched to a gene: 9. Germline-derived CDR1 and CDR2 are SQVTM and ANQGSEA. The DNA of the CDR3 is TGCAGCGTTCCCGGGACAGCCTTCTACTATGGCTACACCTTC. It specifies CSVPGTAFYYGYTF.

This clonotype has only a few counts. A much larger clone lies a single base off, so this may be a read error. The CDR3, as DNA: TGTGCCAGCAGTAAGGGTTCGGCGGGTCCCCAAAGGTGGTACGAGCAGTACTTC. Amino acids: CASSKGSAGPQRWYEQYF. The chain carries TRBV28 and TRBJ2-7, with D possibly being TRBD2 (5 bases). This CDR3 region has 18 residues. Per the germline V gene, CDR1 is MDHEN and CDR2 is SYDVKM. The V and J ends lost 5 bases and 4 bases respectively, with 27 bases between them.

This chain uses TRBV20-1 with TRBJ2-7, with TRBD1 matching 10 bases. This CDR3 has 14 residues. Unmatched junction bases numbered 2, after V lost 2 bases and J lost 1 base. Germline assignment: CDR1 DFQATT and CDR2 SNEGSKA (reference sequence). The DNA of the CDR3 is TGCAGTGCTAGAAAGGGACAGGGGTCCTACGAGCAGTACTTC. Its translation: CSARKGQGSYEQYF.

This clonotype was seen at least ten times. The gene calls are TRBV7-9 and TRBJ2-5, with 9 positions matching TRBD1. Germline V gene sequence: CDR1 SEHNR, CDR2 FQNEAQ (reference sequence). The CDR3 runs to 13 residues. V dropped 6 bases and J dropped 4; count of bases not matched to a gene: 3. This CDR3 reads CASSWGQGETQYF. In DNA, the CDR3 is TGTGCCAGCAGTTGGGGACAGGGAGAGACCCAGTACTTC.

In its sample, this clonotype was seen many times. V gene TRBV27 combines with J gene TRBJ1-1, with D perhaps TRBD1 (5 bases). This CDR3 spans 14 amino acids. Between the trimmed V and J ends, which lost 3 bases and 2 bases, there was a span of 10 bases. Germline V gene data show CDR1 as MNHEY and CDR2 as SMNVEV (reference sequence). The CDR3 protein is CASSLTDSNTEAFF. CDR3 nucleotides: TGTGCCAGCAGTTTGACAGATAGTAACACTGAAGCTTTCTTT.

Many counts were recorded for this clonotype. V usage is TRBV7-2 and J usage is TRBJ2-1, with TRBD1 matching 8 bases. The CDR3 is 13 amino acids. CDR1 is SGHTA and CDR2 is FQGNSA in the germline V gene. V lost 5 bases, J lost 7 bases, and 4 bases stayed unmatched. The CDR3 DNA reads TGTGCCAGCAGCCAGGACAGGGTGAATGAGCAGTTCTTC. It encodes CASSQDRVNEQFF.

This chain connects TRBV30 to TRBJ2-7; either TRBD1 or TRBD2 may fit D (5 bases each). The J call is doubtful: the DNA matches TRBJ2-1 better. Germline V gene lookup returns CDR1 GTSNPN and CDR2 SVGIG (reference sequence). CDR3 length: 13 amino acids. The CDR3 here is CAWRKWGSYEQFF. The DNA for the CDR3 is TGTGCCTGGAGGAAATGGGGGTCCTACGAGCAGTTCTTC.

This clonotype was seen at least ten times. The rearrangement joins TRBV15 to TRBJ2-2; 8 nucleotides agree with TRBD1. J was trimmed by 3 bases and V by 5 bases; bases with no gene match: 14. Germline CDR1 is LNHNV and CDR2 is YYDKDF (reference sequence). The CDR3 loop spans 18 amino acids. The CDR3: CATSHDRGRQNDTGELFF. As DNA, the CDR3 is TGTGCCACCAGCCATGACAGGGGCCGGCAAAATGACACCGGGGAGCTGTTTTTT.

This clonotype has more than one count but fewer than ten. The junction departs from the called germline gene at one end, perhaps through a read error. V and J are TRBV2 and TRBJ2-3; 7 bases are a match to TRBD2. The CDR3 is 17 amino acids. Germline V gene lookup returns CDR1 SNHLY and CDR2 FYNNEI. This chain's CDR3 is CASSEGRLAALTDMQYF. As DNA, the CDR3 is TGTGCCAGCAGTGAGGGGCGCCTAGCGGCGCTCACAGATATGCAGTATTTT.

This clonotype was observed a few times. This chain joins TRBV4-1 and TRBJ2-7; perhaps TRBD2 as D (5 bases). This CDR3 has 13 amino acids. V dropped 3 bases and J dropped 0 bases, with 6 bases sitting between them. Germline loops: CDR1 MGHRA, CDR2 YSYEKL. CDR3 sequence reads: CASSHTSSYEQYF. In DNA form, the CDR3 reads TGCGCCAGCAGCCATACTAGCTCCTACGAGCAGTACTTC.

This clonotype has more than one count but fewer than ten. V usage is TRBV19 and J usage is TRBJ2-3; D is undetermined. The CDR3 has 14 amino acids. Germline V gene sequence: CDR1 LNHDA, CDR2 SQIVND (reference sequence). Trimming left V 6 bases short and J 0 bases short, with 10 bases between. The CDR3 bases are TGTGCCAGTAGCCCGTTCGGTAGCACAGATACGCAGTATTTT. This encodes CASSPFGSTDTQYF. Supplemented by reference TRBV19 and TRBJ2-3, the full variable domain reads DGGITQSPKYLFRKEGQNVTLSCEQNLNHDAMYWYRQDPGQGLRLIYYSQIVNDFQKGDIAEGYSVSREKKESFPLTVTSAQKNPTAFYLCASSPFGSTDTQYFGPGTRLTVL.

This chain connects TRBV5-1 to TRBJ2-6; D is unresolved. Trimming took off 0 bases at V and 2 bases at J, with 6 bases between the two ends. There are 15 residues in the CDR3. The germline V gene encodes CDR1 SGHRS and CDR2 YFSETQ. The CDR3 DNA is TGCGCCAGCAGCTTGGGGAATCCTGGGGCCAACGTCCTGACTTTC. Protein product: CASSLGNPGANVLTF.